The next 32 T cell receptor beta chains were all read from a single sample in a study of cytomegalovirus exposure and HLA in healthy donors. PCR primers comprised 60 Vbeta and 13 Jbeta primers. Some clones are missing from TCRdb's copy, which holds only in-frame ones; the method was immunoSEQ multiplex PCR. Of roughly 120,000 clones listed, 15% are singletons. Sequenced material: PBMCs. These receptors all come from a woman aged 18-29 years in good health and CMV-seronegative.

The chain joins TRBV6-5 to TRBJ2-1, with D uncertain. Germline CDR1 and CDR2: MNHEY and SVGAGI. The length of the CDR3 is 11 residues. Between the trimmed V and J ends, which lost 5 bases and 8 bases, there was a span of 7 bases. The CDR3 sequence is CASSTPHEQFF. The CDR3 coding sequence is TGTGCCAGCAGTACACCTCATGAGCAGTTCTTC.

The chain is built from TRBV15 and TRBJ1-2, with a possible D match to TRBD1 (5 bases). Germline lookup yields CDR1 LNHNV and CDR2 YYDKDF (reference sequence). V lost 5 bases, J lost 2 bases, and 12 bases lay in between. The CDR3 is 14 residues long. CDR3 DNA: TGTGCCACCAGCCCCATGGGGGGGAACTATGGCTACACCTTC. Translation: CATSPMGGNYGYTF.

This clone was picked up a small number of times. The chain employs TRBV27 and TRBJ2-1, with 13 bases that match TRBD2. Trimming cost V 5 bases and J 5 bases; bases outside gene matches: 6. CDR3 length equals 16 residues. The germline V gene has CDR1 MNHEY and CDR2 SMNVEV (reference sequence). CDR3 bases: TGTGCCAGCAGTCACCGGACTAGCGGGAGAAACAATGAGCAGTTCTTC. Its protein is CASSHRTSGRNNEQFF.

A few counts support this clone. The chain has TRBV7-6 and TRBJ1-2, with 9 bases fitting TRBD1. Germline-derived CDR1 and CDR2 are SGHVS and FNYEAQ. The CDR3 runs 15 residues. Losses at the gene ends were 3 bases for V and 6 bases for J; bases not matched to a gene: 8. CDR3 sequence (DNA): TGTGCCAGCAGCTTGCTGCCGGGACAGGGAGATGGCTACACCTTC. Protein product: CASSLLPGQGDGYTF.

This clone was counted a few times. The V gene is TRBV2, the J gene TRBJ1-1, with 8 bases that match TRBD1. Germline V gene lookup returns CDR1 SNHLY and CDR2 FYNNEI. This CDR3 comprises 16 residues. The J segment lost 3 bases and the V segment lost 7 bases, leaving 13 bases of the junction unmatched. The CDR3 spells CASTGYAWGQDTEAFF. CDR3 bases: TGTGCCAGCACAGGATATGCTTGGGGACAGGACACTGAAGCTTTCTTT.

In this sample, this clone turned up a few times. The rearrangement links TRBV9 to TRBJ1-1; D may be TRBD1 (5 bases). CDR3 length: 15 amino acids. With 1 base removed from V and 0 bases from J, the gap between germline ends came to 10 bases. Germline CDR1 reads SGDLS; CDR2 reads YYNGEE. CDR3 loop: CASSVTSTVNTEAFF. The CDR3 bases are TGTGCCAGCAGCGTAACCTCGACAGTGAACACTGAAGCTTTCTTT.

This clone has more than one count but fewer than ten. The rearrangement uses TRBV9 and TRBJ2-3; TRBD2 matches at 13 bases. Germline V CDR1 and CDR2: SGDLS, YYNGEE. Trimming took 3 bases from V and 12 from J; bases not matched to a gene: 13. The CDR3 is 16 residues long. CDR3 bases: TGTGCCAGCAGCGCCGTGGGGACTAGCGGGACTCCTCGCCAGTATTTT. Translating gives CASSAVGTSGTPRQYF.

This clone was seen more than once but under ten times. This probably arose from a read error, given a far larger clone one base away. The chain joins TRBV7-9 to TRBJ2-5; D not certain. The assigned J gene may be wrong: the sequence end matches TRBJ2-7 better. Germline V gene sequence: CDR1 SEHNR, CDR2 FQNEAQ (reference sequence). This CDR3 comprises 14 residues. CDR3 nucleotide sequence: TGTGCCAGCAGCCCCGGCGGTCTCTCGAACGAGCAGTACTTC. Translating gives CASSPGGLSNEQYF.

The rearrangement uses TRBV2 and TRBJ1-2; TRBD1 matches 7 bases. V shed 3 bases, J shed 10 bases, and the junction held 8 bases outside the gene matches. This CDR3 has 13 residues. CDR1 is SNHLY and CDR2 is FYNNEI in the germline V gene. CDR3 nucleotide sequence: TGTGCCAGCAGTGATGACCCAGGGGGGCACTACACCTTC. As protein: CASSDDPGGHYTF.

This clone came up a few times. The gene calls are TRBV2 and TRBJ1-2; D remains unclear. V was shortened by 6 bases and J by 4 bases, with 12 bases between the two germline ends. The CDR3 has 13 amino acids. Germline V gives CDR1 SNHLY, CDR2 FYNNEI. CDR3: CASSPGIRYGYTF. The CDR3 DNA sequence: TGTGCCAGCAGCCCCGGGATCCGCTATGGCTACACCTTC.

The V call is TRBV27, the J call TRBJ2-5; 7 bases align to TRBD2. There are 13 residues in the CDR3. The germline CDR1 and CDR2 sequences are MNHEY and SMNVEV (reference sequence). With 2 bases clipped from V and 11 bases from J, the junction kept 8 bases outside the gene matches. The CDR3 sequence is CASSLPEGREQYF. CDR3 DNA: TGTGCCAGCAGTTTACCGGAGGGGCGGGAGCAGTACTTC.

This chain connects TRBV10-3 to TRBJ2-3; 14 bases line up with TRBD2. The germline CDR1 and CDR2 sequences are ENHRY and SYGVKD. V gave up 9 bases and J gave up 3 bases; unmatched junction bases: 11. The CDR3 extends over 17 amino acids. The CDR3 DNA sequence: TGTGCCATTAGGACTAGCGGGAGGAGAGGGACGACAGATACGCAGTATTTT. Its protein product is CAIRTSGRRGTTDTQYF.

This clone has only a few counts. The chain combines TRBV28 with TRBJ2-1; the match to TRBD2 covers 13 bases. Germline V gene sequence: CDR1 MDHEN, CDR2 SYDVKM. The J segment lost 8 bases and the V segment lost 8 bases, leaving 24 bases of the junction unmatched. The CDR3 covers 20 residues. The chain's CDR3 is CASAGRGADYWTSGSYEQFF. The CDR3 DNA sequence: TGTGCCAGCGCTGGGCGGGGGGCAGACTACTGGACTAGCGGGAGCTATGAGCAGTTCTTC.

The V gene is TRBV5-6, the J gene TRBJ2-1; D is ambiguous. The CDR3 sequence is 11 residues long. Trimming cost V 0 bases and J 9 bases, with 4 bases left between them. Germline-derived CDR1 and CDR2 are SGHDT and YYEEEE. The CDR3 DNA is TGTGCCAGCAGCTTGGCGAGTGAGCAGTTCTTC. It is translated as CASSLASEQFF.

This clone has more than one count but fewer than ten. J is TRBJ1-5 and V is TRBV18, with 9 nucleotides matching TRBD1. The CDR3 totals 16 residues. The germline CDR1 and CDR2 sequences are KGHSH and LQKENI. CDR3 DNA: TGTGCTTCCACGACAGGGGGGCCCAATAGCAATCAGCCCCAGCATTTT. Translated: CASTTGGPNSNQPQHF. The entire variable domain, with the rest obtained from reference TRBV18 and TRBJ1-5, is as follows: NAGVMQNPRHLVRRRGQEARLRCSPMKGHSHVYWYRQLPEEGLKFMVYLQKENIIDESGMPKERFSAEFPKEGPSILRIQQVVRGDSAAYFCASTTGGPNSNQPQHFGDGTRLSIL.

This clone was picked up a small number of times. The J gene is TRBJ2-1, the V gene TRBV9; a possible D gene is TRBD1 (5 bases). CDR3 length: 13 amino acids. Deletions cut 2 bases from V and 8 bases from J, with 11 bases between. Germline V gene sequence: CDR1 SGDLS, CDR2 YYNGEE. This CDR3 is CASSVRIGDEQFF. The CDR3 DNA reads TGTGCCAGCAGCGTGAGAATAGGGGATGAGCAGTTCTTC.

The rearrangement uses TRBV4-2 and TRBJ1-4, with a weak D call TRBD1 (5 bases). CDR1 and CDR2 from the germline V gene are LGHNA and YNFKEQ. V lost 2 bases to trimming and J lost 10 bases, with 23 bases between them. CDR3 length equals 17 residues. The CDR3 bases are TGTGCCAGCAGCCAAACCGGACGGGCCTTTACAAGGGGAAAACTGTTTTTT. Its translation: CASSQTGRAFTRGKLFF.

The genes are TRBV11-1 and TRBJ1-1; no reliable D call. The germline V gene encodes CDR1 SGHAT and CDR2 FQDESV (reference sequence). Trimming pared 6 bases from V and 3 bases from J, leaving 11 bases between. The CDR3 runs 13 residues. DNA for the CDR3: TGTGCCAGCAGACACAAATTATACACTGAAGCTTTCTTT. Protein sequence: CASRHKLYTEAFF.

For the CDR3, the DNA is TGTGCCACTTGGGACAGGGGACGGGCAGATACGCAGTATTTT. This codes for CATWDRGRADTQYF. The chain is built from TRBV27 and TRBJ2-3, with 10 bases that match TRBD1. Germline CDR1 and CDR2: MNHEY and SMNVEV (reference sequence). The CDR3 extends over 14 amino acids. Trimming took 10 bases from V and 4 from J; bases not matched to a gene: 8.

This clone was seen a handful of times. This chain links TRBV4-1 with TRBJ1-1; D is perhaps TRBD1 (6 bases). The CDR3 totals 16 residues. Trimming cost V 4 bases and J 12 bases, with 27 bases left between them. From germline, CDR1 is MGHRA and CDR2 YSYEKL. In DNA form, the CDR3 reads TGCGCCAGCAGCCCTGACCCCACAGGGAAGATAGCAGTGTCTTTCTTT. This translates into CASSPDPTGKIAVSFF.

This clone was recorded a few times. The chain is built from TRBV5-1 and TRBJ1-4, with TRBD1 as a possible D gene (6 bases). The CDR3 covers 17 residues. The V end was cut by 0 bases, the J end by 11 bases, with 23 bases between. Germline V gene lookup returns CDR1 SGHRS and CDR2 YFSETQ. The CDR3 DNA reads as TGCGCCAGCAGCTTGGCGATACAGGGTGGCCAGCGAGATAAACTGTTTTTT. It codes for CASSLAIQGGQRDKLFF.

The gene calls are TRBV30 and TRBJ1-2, with D tentatively TRBD1 (6 bases). In germline, CDR1 is GTSNPN, CDR2 SVGIG (reference sequence). V dropped 4 bases and J dropped 7 bases, with 16 bases sitting between them. The CDR3 is 13 residues long. CDR3 DNA: TGTGCCTGGATCCGGGACACTTCGGGTGGCTACACCTTC. Translated, it gives CAWIRDTSGGYTF.

This chain joins TRBV7-9 and TRBJ1-1; no definite D call. Germline V gene data show CDR1 as SEHNR and CDR2 as FQNEAQ (reference sequence). With 4 bases removed from V and 1 base from J, the gap between germline ends came to 13 bases. The CDR3 contains 15 residues. The chain's CDR3 is CASSSSGRENTEAFF. The CDR3 DNA is TGTGCCAGCAGCTCCAGTGGGCGGGAGAACACTGAAGCTTTCTTT. The full variable domain, rest sourced from reference TRBV7-9 and TRBJ1-1, is DTGVSQNPRHKITKRGQNVTFRCDPISEHNRLYWYRQTLGQGPEFLTYFQNEAQLEKSRLLSDRFSAERPKGSFSTLEIQRTEQGDSAMYLCASSSSGRENTEAFFGQGTRLTVV.

The chain couples TRBV7-2 to TRBJ2-3, with D tentatively TRBD2 (6 bases). The germline V gene has CDR1 SGHTA and CDR2 FQGNSA. This CDR3 is built from 17 residues. Trimming cost V 4 bases and J 4 bases, with 21 bases left between them. As DNA, the CDR3 is TGTGCCAGCAGCTACCGGGACTCCCTTTTGGTCGCAGATACGCAGTATTTT. It translates to CASSYRDSLLVADTQYF.

The J gene is TRBJ1-1, the V gene TRBV5-6; maybe TRBD1 (6 bases). The V end lost 3 bases, the J end lost 1 base, and 19 bases lay between the germline ends. Germline CDR1 reads SGHDT; CDR2 reads YYEEEE. The CDR3 is made up of 17 amino acids. The DNA for the CDR3 is TGTGCCAGCAGCTCCCAGGGGTTTAGGAAGCAGAACACTGAAGCTTTCTTT. Its protein is CASSSQGFRKQNTEAFF.

The chain employs TRBV15 and TRBJ1-5, with unresolved D. Germline CDR1 LNHNV, CDR2 YYDKDF (reference sequence). The length of the CDR3 is 16 residues. Trimming shortened V by 4 bases and J by 0 bases, and 13 bases separated the two germline ends. The CDR3 DNA is TGTGCCACCAGCACCGGAGGCAGAGATAGCAATCAGCCCCAGCATTTT. Translated: CATSTGGRDSNQPQHF.

This chain links TRBV6-5 with TRBJ1-1; the D gene is possibly TRBD1 (6 bases). Germline CDR1 reads MNHEY; CDR2 reads SVGAGI. This CDR3 is 13 amino acids long. V was trimmed by 5 bases and J by 4 bases, leaving 11 bases between them. In DNA form, the CDR3 reads TGTGCCAGCAGTGTACAGGGCGGCACTGAAGCTTTCTTT. This codes for CASSVQGGTEAFF.

The chain links TRBV28 to TRBJ1-1; no reliable D call. Germline assignment: CDR1 MDHEN and CDR2 SYDVKM. The CDR3 contains 13 residues. Trimming removed 6 bases at V and 1 base at J, with 9 bases between. The CDR3, as DNA: TGTGCCAGCAGCCTCGGTGGGAACACTGAAGCTTTCTTT. Encoded protein: CASSLGGNTEAFF.

The chain carries TRBV5-4 and TRBJ1-1, with TRBD1 identical over 7 bases. This CDR3 region has 16 residues. Trimming cost V 4 bases and J 1 base; bases outside gene matches: 10. CDR1 is SGHNT, CDR2 YYREEE, per germline (reference sequence). As DNA, the CDR3 is TGTGCCAGCAGCCACCACAGGGGACAGAAGAACACTGAAGCTTTCTTT. It encodes CASSHHRGQKNTEAFF.

The chain has TRBV15 and TRBJ1-4, with a weak D call TRBD1 (6 bases). The V and J ends lost 0 bases and 1 base respectively, with 18 bases between them. Germline V CDR1 and CDR2: LNHNV, YYDKDF (reference sequence). The CDR3 covers 19 residues. The CDR3 reads CATSRDGGAWGITNEKLFF. The CDR3 region has the DNA TGTGCCACCAGCAGAGATGGGGGGGCCTGGGGGATAACTAATGAAAAACTGTTTTTT.

This chain connects TRBV9 to TRBJ2-1; perhaps TRBD2 as D (5 bases). V was cut by 0 bases and J by 1 base, with 8 bases left in between. This CDR3 has 15 amino acids. Germline CDR1 SGDLS, CDR2 YYNGEE. CDR3 coding DNA: TGTGCCAGCAGCGTAGTTGGCGGGTCCTACAATGAGCAGTTCTTC. Its translation is CASSVVGGSYNEQFF.

This chain joins TRBV11-2 and TRBJ2-1, with 9 nucleotides matching TRBD1. The germline V gene encodes CDR1 SGHAT and CDR2 FQNNGV. V shed 4 bases and J 7 bases; nucleotides not matched to a gene: 14. The CDR3 is made up of 17 amino acids. In nucleotides, the CDR3 is TGTGCCAGCAGCTCGATTAGAGCGGACAGGGGCTGGAATGAGCAGTTCTTC. It is translated as CASSSIRADRGWNEQFF.